The 30 T cell receptor beta chains below come from one sample, sequenced in a study of T cells in Graves' hyperthyroidism and ophthalmopathy. TCR beta CDR3 regions were amplified from RNA. During a first-round RT-PCR of the TCR CDR3, the HTBI primer set was used. TCRdb re-called the multiplex PCR reads through MiXCR, storing one row per CDR3 protein. The table records a few hundred thousand distinct CDR3 sequences, 15% to 20% of them present only once. The sequenced sample consisted of blood. These receptors all come from a woman between 45 and 65 years old with Graves' hyperthyroidism.

This clonotype showed up many times. The V call is TRBV15, the J call TRBJ2-1; 12 positions match TRBD2. V trimming: 1 base; J trimming: 2 bases; junction bases outside the gene matches: 3. Germline V gives CDR1 LNHNV, CDR2 YYDKDF (reference sequence). The CDR3 extends over 17 amino acids. The CDR3 sequence: CATSRATSGRPYNEQFF. The CDR3 nucleotides are TGTGCCACCAGCAGAGCCACTAGCGGGAGGCCCTACAATGAGCAGTTCTTC.

This clonotype came up many times. This chain connects TRBV28 to TRBJ1-4, with unresolved D. Germline values: CDR1 MDHEN, CDR2 SYDVKM. CDR3 size: 13 residues. Trimming cost V 2 bases and J 7 bases, with 8 bases left between them. In DNA form, the CDR3 reads TGTGCCAGCAGTTTAAGGGTGGCTGAAAAACTGTTTTTT. Encoded protein: CASSLRVAEKLFF.

This chain links TRBV12-3 or TRBV12-4 with TRBJ2-5; TRBD2 aligns across 7 bases. The CDR3 sequence is 15 residues long. The J segment lost 1 base and the V segment lost 2 bases, leaving 4 bases of the junction unmatched. CDR3 in DNA: TGTGCCAGCAGTTTACTAGCGGTTCTCCAAGAGACCCAGTACTTC. Translation: CASSLLAVLQETQYF.

This clonotype was seen many times. V and J are TRBV5-5 and TRBJ1-5; D unclear. The CDR3 runs 15 residues. V gave up 0 bases and J gave up 3 bases, with 10 bases separating them. Germline-derived CDR1 and CDR2 are SGHKS and YYEKEE (reference sequence). CDR3 nucleotides: TGTGCCAGCAGCTTGGTTGTCGGCCTCAATCAGCCCCAGCATTTT. It yields the protein CASSLVVGLNQPQHF.

The V call is TRBV29-1, the J call TRBJ2-2, with 9 bases lining up with TRBD1. The junction had 7 bases not matched to a gene; V was cut back by 7 bases and J by 4 bases. Germline V gene data show CDR1 as SQVTM and CDR2 as ANQGSEA. This CDR3 has 14 residues. CDR3 protein: CSGRGQGSTGELFF. CDR3 sequence (DNA): TGCAGCGGAAGGGGACAGGGAAGCACCGGGGAGCTGTTTTTT.

CDR3 nucleotides: TGCGCCAGCAGCTTGGGCCCCGCCGACAGGGCCACTGAAGCTTTCTTT. Translating it yields CASSLGPADRATEAFF. This chain uses TRBV5-1 with TRBJ1-1; 7 bases line up with TRBD1. V lost 0 bases and J lost 4; bases outside the gene matches: 9. Looked up from germline, CDR1 is SGHRS and CDR2 is YFSETQ. The CDR3 loop spans 16 amino acids.

This clonotype was observed many times. This chain joins TRBV13 and TRBJ1-1; D gene unclear. The V gene's germline CDR1 is PRHDT and CDR2 FYEKMQ (reference sequence). The CDR3 runs to 15 residues. Trimming removed 6 bases from V and 0 bases from J, with 14 bases in between. The CDR3 sequence is CASRVRGGMNTEAFF. The CDR3 DNA reads TGTGCCAGCAGGGTACGGGGAGGAATGAACACTGAAGCTTTCTTT.

This clonotype was seen repeatedly, ten times or more. Here the CDR3 DNA reads TGTGCCAGCAGCTTGGCGGGACAGCCCTACGAGCAGTACTTC. Translating gives CASSLAGQPYEQYF. This chain uses TRBV7-3 with TRBJ2-7; a possible D gene is TRBD1 (7 bases). This CDR3 is built from 14 residues. Trimming shortened V by 3 bases and J by 2 bases, and 11 bases separated the two germline ends. In germline, CDR1 is SGHTA, CDR2 FQGTGA. Complete variable domain (other parts from reference TRBV7-3 and TRBJ2-7): GAGVSQTPSNKVTEKGKYVELRCDPISGHTALYWYRQSLGQGPEFLIYFQGTGAADDSGLPNDRFFAVRPEGSVSTLKIQRTERGDSAVYLCASSLAGQPYEQYFGPGTRLTVT.

This clonotype was seen only a few times. The V gene is TRBV11-2, the J gene TRBJ1-1; a possible D gene is TRBD1 (5 bases). The CDR3 contains 15 residues. Germline V gene sequence: CDR1 SGHAT, CDR2 FQNNGV. V was pared by 1 base and J by 0 bases, with 9 bases between. The CDR3 region is CASSLGGIMNTEAFF. CDR3 in DNA: TGTGCCAGCAGCTTAGGGGGGATAATGAACACTGAAGCTTTCTTT.

This clonotype has a count of ten or more. V and J are TRBV30 and TRBJ2-1, with 8 bases identical to TRBD2. Germline lookup yields CDR1 GTSNPN and CDR2 SVGIG (reference sequence). CDR3 size: 15 residues. Losses at the gene ends were 3 bases for V and 5 bases for J; bases not matched to a gene: 9. CDR3 loop: CAWSHPGLEDNEQFF. The CDR3, as DNA: TGTGCCTGGAGCCACCCGGGACTAGAAGACAATGAGCAGTTCTTC.

This clonotype was recorded many times. This sequence joins TRBV7-2 and TRBJ2-5; D is undetermined. The CDR3 runs to 13 residues. CDR1 is SGHTA, CDR2 FQGNSA, per germline. V lost 8 bases and J lost 5, with 15 bases in between. The CDR3 reads CASPVSSGETQYF. The CDR3 nucleotides read TGTGCCAGCCCCGTGAGCTCGGGCGAGACCCAGTACTTC.

The chain employs TRBV11-2 and TRBJ2-7; D is ambiguous. CDR1 SGHAT and CDR2 FQNNGV come from the germline V gene. This CDR3 spans 15 amino acids. Trimming stripped 0 bases from V and 0 bases from J, with 9 bases between. The CDR3 protein is CASSLDLVDSYEQYF. The DNA of the CDR3 is TGTGCCAGCAGCTTAGATCTCGTGGACTCCTACGAGCAGTACTTC.

The chain recombines TRBV3-1 with TRBJ2-7; TRBD2 matches at 13 bases. The CDR3 has 16 amino acids. Germline assignment: CDR1 LGHDT and CDR2 YNNKEL (reference sequence). Trimming removed 0 bases from V and 4 bases from J; junction bases left unmatched: 3. CDR3 residues: CASSQEGTSGIYEQYF. Here the CDR3 DNA reads TGTGCCAGCAGCCAAGAGGGGACTAGCGGGATTTACGAGCAGTACTTC.

This clonotype was observed a few times. This sequence joins TRBV5-6 and TRBJ2-7; TRBD1 or TRBD2 may be the D gene (5 bases each). The length of the CDR3 is 13 residues. Per the germline V gene, CDR1 is SGHDT and CDR2 is YYEEEE. V lost 4 bases and J lost 2, with 10 bases in between. CDR3 amino acids: CASSGGGPYEQYF. CDR3 nucleotides: TGTGCCAGCAGCGGGGGTGGTCCCTACGAGCAGTACTTC.

This clonotype has at least ten counts. This sequence joins TRBV12-3 or TRBV12-4 and TRBJ1-1; D possibly corresponds to TRBD1 (5 bases). V dropped 6 bases and J dropped 1 base, with 12 bases sitting between them. The CDR3 totals 14 residues. CDR3 bases: TGTGCCAGCAGCCCAGGACATGCGAACACTGAAGCTTTCTTT. It translates to CASSPGHANTEAFF.

This clonotype was picked up a small number of times. The chain carries TRBV11-2 and TRBJ2-2, with D perhaps TRBD1 or TRBD2 (7 bases each). This CDR3 has 16 amino acids. V was trimmed by 2 bases and J by 7 bases, leaving 17 bases between them. Germline CDR1 is SGHAT and CDR2 is FQNNGV. The CDR3 DNA reads as TGTGCCAGCAGCTTAAGAGCAGGGGGGGCGTTCGGGGAGCTGTTTTTT. Translation gives CASSLRAGGAFGELFF.

This clonotype was seen ten or more times. The chain has TRBV24-1 and TRBJ2-2; TRBD1 or TRBD2 may be the D gene (5 bases each). Germline assignment: CDR1 KGHDR and CDR2 SFDVKD. Trimming stripped 3 bases from V and 6 bases from J, with 10 bases between. This CDR3 comprises 14 residues. The DNA for the CDR3 is TGTGCCACCAGTGATGGGACGACATCCGGGGAGCTGTTTTTT. Translating it yields CATSDGTTSGELFF.

The chain employs TRBV5-1 and TRBJ2-5, with TRBD2 as a possible D gene (7 bases). Germline CDR1 reads SGHRS; CDR2 reads YFSETQ. This CDR3 has 14 residues. Trimming stripped 7 bases from V and 5 bases from J, with 18 bases between. This chain's CDR3 is CASLPGGNLETQYF. The CDR3 coding sequence is TGCGCCAGCTTGCCGGGGGGCAATTTGGAGACCCAGTACTTC.

This clonotype was detected only a few times. The V and J genes are TRBV28 and TRBJ2-2, with a tentative D call TRBD2 (6 bases). The CDR3 is 15 residues long. V lost 3 bases and J 3 bases, leaving 11 bases between the germline ends. CDR1 and CDR2 from the germline V gene are MDHEN and SYDVKM. The CDR3, as DNA: TGTGCCAGCAGTTTCGGAGGGCGCGACACCGGGGAGCTGTTTTTT. Protein: CASSFGGRDTGELFF. The full variable domain, with the rest looked up from reference TRBV28 and TRBJ2-2, is DVKVTQSSRYLVKRTGEKVFLECVQDMDHENMFWYRQDPGLGLRLIYFSYDVKMKEKGDIPEGYSVSREKKERFSLILESASTNQTSMYLCASSFGGRDTGELFFGEGSRLTVL.

This clonotype has ten or more counts. The rearrangement joins TRBV19 to TRBJ2-5; D gene uncertain. Germline V gene lookup returns CDR1 LNHDA and CDR2 SQIVND (reference sequence). CDR3 length equals 13 residues. V shed 9 bases and J shed 4 bases, with 15 bases lying between them. CDR3 loop: CASSTDRGETQYF. The CDR3 nucleotides read TGTGCCAGCAGCACTGACCGCGGAGAGACCCAGTACTTC.

This clonotype was picked up many times. V usage is TRBV2 and J usage is TRBJ2-2; D uncertain. Germline V lookup: CDR1 SNHLY, CDR2 FYNNEI. V gave up 6 bases and J gave up 1 base, with 6 bases separating them. There are 13 residues in the CDR3. CDR3 residues: CASSLQNTGELFF. The CDR3 region has the DNA TGTGCCAGCAGCTTACAGAACACCGGGGAGCTGTTTTTT.

V is TRBV7-8 and J is TRBJ2-7, with 10 bases lining up with TRBD1. The germline V gene has CDR1 SGHVS and CDR2 FQNEAQ. The CDR3 totals 15 residues. V shed 9 bases and J 4 bases; nucleotides not matched to a gene: 12. In DNA form, the CDR3 reads TGTGCCAGTAGTACACCGGGACAGGGGTTGTACGAGCAGTACTTC. Amino acid sequence: CASSTPGQGLYEQYF.

This clonotype was counted many times. The chain joins TRBV2 to TRBJ1-2, with unresolved D. V dropped 3 bases and J dropped 3 bases, with 8 bases sitting between them. The CDR3 totals 13 residues. Germline V gene lookup returns CDR1 SNHLY and CDR2 FYNNEI. The CDR3 is CASSDRTDYGYTF. DNA for the CDR3: TGTGCCAGCAGTGACCGGACGGACTATGGCTACACCTTC. The complete variable domain, with remaining parts taken from reference TRBV2 and TRBJ1-2, reads EPEVTQTPSHQVTQMGQEVILRCVPISNHLYFYWYRQILGQKVEFLVSFYNNEISEKSEIFDDQFSVERPDGSNFTLKIRSTKLEDSAMYFCASSDRTDYGYTFGSGTRLTVV.

In this sample, this clonotype turned up many times. The rearrangement links TRBV11-3 to TRBJ2-1; no reliable D call. Germline loops: CDR1 SGHNT, CDR2 YENEEA. The CDR3 has 13 residues. Between the trimmed V and J ends, which lost 5 bases and 8 bases, there was a span of 13 bases. CDR3 protein: CASSLGPWDEQFF. The DNA for the CDR3 is TGTGCCAGCAGCCTAGGCCCATGGGATGAGCAGTTCTTC.

About this clonotype itself: A junction boundary mismatches the germline segment, possibly from a read error. CDR3 DNA: TGTGCCAACAGTGAACCAGGGACCTACGAGCAGTACTTC. This translates into CANSEPGTYEQYF. The chain employs TRBV25-1 and TRBJ2-7; possibly TRBD1 for D (5 bases). CDR3 length: 13 amino acids. Germline lookup yields CDR1 MGHDK and CDR2 SYGVNS.

This clonotype was found many times. The V call is TRBV7-3, the J call TRBJ2-3, with D unresolved. The germline CDR1 and CDR2 sequences are SGHTA and FQGTGA. This CDR3 has 14 residues. Trimming took off 3 bases at V and 2 bases at J, with 9 bases between the two ends. CDR3 nucleotides: TGTGCCAGCAGCTTTGGTTCACCCACAGATACGCAGTATTTT. This gives the protein CASSFGSPTDTQYF.

The J gene is TRBJ1-1, the V gene TRBV20-1; TRBD1 agrees at 8 bases. With V trimmed by 7 bases and J by 3 bases, 10 bases remained unmatched. Germline V gene sequence: CDR1 DFQATT, CDR2 SNEGSKA (reference sequence). The CDR3 runs to 14 residues. CDR3 sequence reads: CSVASGTGYTEAFF. CDR3 sequence (DNA): TGCAGTGTCGCGTCCGGGACAGGTTACACTGAAGCTTTCTTT.

The V and J genes are TRBV12-3 or TRBV12-4 and TRBJ2-2, with TRBD2 matching over 10 bases. The ends lost 4 bases at V and 4 bases at J; junction bases unmatched: 6. CDR3 length equals 16 residues. In DNA form, the CDR3 reads TGTGCCAGCAGTTACAGCGGGGGGGCCGGCACCGGGGAGCTGTTTTTT. As protein: CASSYSGGAGTGELFF.

In this sample, this clonotype turned up many times. Here the CDR3 reads CASSLRGTGELFF. CDR3 nucleotides: TGTGCCAGCAGCCTACGCGGCACCGGGGAGCTGTTTTTT. This rearrangement joins TRBV3-1 to TRBJ2-2; D is uncertain. There are 13 residues in the CDR3. Trimming removed 4 bases at V and 4 bases at J, with 7 bases between. Germline-derived CDR1 and CDR2 are LGHDT and YNNKEL (reference sequence).

This clonotype was recorded once. The CDR3 DNA reads as TGTGCCAGTAGTCCAAGGACTAGCGGGAGATTGGGCGAGACCCAGTACTTC. Residues: CASSPRTSGRLGETQYF. This chain links TRBV19 with TRBJ2-5, with 13 nucleotides matching TRBD2. The J segment lost 5 bases and the V segment lost 5 bases, leaving 11 bases of the junction unmatched. Germline V gene sequence: CDR1 LNHDA, CDR2 SQIVND (reference sequence). The CDR3 runs 17 residues. Filled out from reference TRBV19 and TRBJ2-5, the complete variable domain reads DGGITQSPKYLFRKEGQNVTLSCEQNLNHDAMYWYRQDPGQGLRLIYYSQIVNDFQKGDIAEGYSVSREKKESFPLTVTSAQKNPTAFYLCASSPRTSGRLGETQYFGPGTRLLVL.